This T cell receptor (beta chain) was recorded in a study of Ad26.COV2.S vaccination and SARS-CoV-2 variants. Background on the study: Participant was drawn from the COV1001 Ad26.COV2.S trial arm. Administration of Ad26.COV2.S was intramuscular, either once or twice 56 days apart. Findings and caveats of the study: After vaccination, substantial breadth of spike-specific CD8+ and CD4+ responses was reported.

Germline V gene data show CDR1 as SGDLS and CDR2 as YYNGEE. The CDR3 length is 15 residues. The V gene end was trimmed by 3 bases and the J gene end by 7 bases; junction bases not matched to a gene: 9. On this clone: The antigen is unknown.

Documented treatment: 15 to 20 received Ad26.COV2.S at low or high dose, single or two shots; five or six received placebo; per-sample allocation not given. Samples analyzed were those drawn on day 63 after the first vaccine or placebo injection. Clones were sequenced by immunoSEQ multiplex PCR, and TCRdb holds only the in-frame ones, with some missing. The sample lists about 350,000 clones, about 87% occurring once. The sample consisted of peripheral blood, taken in a trial of Ad26.COV2.S vaccine versus placebo. This receptor was identified in a person aged 18 to 59 who received the Ad26.COV2.S COVID-19 vaccine or a placebo. J is TRBJ2-3 and V is TRBV9, with 9 bases matching TRBD2. The chain's CDR3 is CASSGGGGGVNTQYF. The CDR3 DNA is TGTGCCAGCAGCGGCGGCGGGGGGGGTGTAAATACGCAGTATTTT. The variable domain in full, completed from reference TRBV9 and TRBJ2-3, reads DSGVTQTPKHLITATGQRVTLRCSPRSGDLSVYWYQQSLDQGLQFLIQYYNGEERAKGNILERFSAQQFPDLHSELNLSSLELGDSALYFCASSGGGGGVNTQYFGPGTRLTVL.